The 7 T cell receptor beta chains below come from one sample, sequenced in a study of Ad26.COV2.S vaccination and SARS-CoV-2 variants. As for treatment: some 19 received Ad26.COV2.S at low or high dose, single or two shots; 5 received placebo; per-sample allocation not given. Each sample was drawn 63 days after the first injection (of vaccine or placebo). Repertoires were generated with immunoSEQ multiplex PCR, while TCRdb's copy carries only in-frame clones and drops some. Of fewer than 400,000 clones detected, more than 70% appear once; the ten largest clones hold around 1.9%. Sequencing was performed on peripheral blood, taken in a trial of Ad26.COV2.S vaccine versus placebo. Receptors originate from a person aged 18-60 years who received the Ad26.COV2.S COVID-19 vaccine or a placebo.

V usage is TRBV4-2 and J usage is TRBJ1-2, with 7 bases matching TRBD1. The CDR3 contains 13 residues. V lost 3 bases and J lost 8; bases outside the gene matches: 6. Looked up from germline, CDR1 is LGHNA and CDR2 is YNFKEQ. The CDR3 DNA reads TGTGCCAGCAGCCAGGCAGGGGGGGACGGCTACACCTTC. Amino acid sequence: CASSQAGGDGYTF.

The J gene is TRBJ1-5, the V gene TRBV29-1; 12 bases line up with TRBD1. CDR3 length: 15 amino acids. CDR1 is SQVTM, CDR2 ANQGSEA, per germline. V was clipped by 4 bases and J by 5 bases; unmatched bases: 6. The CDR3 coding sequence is TGCAGCGTTGTTTCCGGGACAGGGGGCGATCAGCCCCAGCATTTT. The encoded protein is CSVVSGTGGDQPQHF.

Written as DNA, the CDR3 is TGCGCCAGCAGTCAATCGGGTCCCCGACAGGGTAGGTCCTACGAGCAGTACTTC. This codes for CASSQSGPRQGRSYEQYF. The J gene is TRBJ2-7, the V gene TRBV23-1; 7 positions agree with TRBD1. TRBV23-1 is placed among ORFs of uncertain function. After removal of 0 bases from V and 1 base from J, the junction contained 12 bases not matched to a gene. The CDR3 is made up of 18 amino acids.

The chain's CDR3 is CASSDRSSYNEQFF. The CDR3 DNA reads as TGTGCCAGCAGCGACAGGAGCTCCTACAATGAGCAGTTCTTC. The V gene is TRBV5-4, the J gene TRBJ2-1, with D perhaps matching TRBD1 (6 bases). The CDR3 extends over 14 amino acids. With 4 bases removed from V and 0 bases from J, the gap between germline ends came to 8 bases. Germline loops: CDR1 SGHNT, CDR2 YYREEE (reference sequence).

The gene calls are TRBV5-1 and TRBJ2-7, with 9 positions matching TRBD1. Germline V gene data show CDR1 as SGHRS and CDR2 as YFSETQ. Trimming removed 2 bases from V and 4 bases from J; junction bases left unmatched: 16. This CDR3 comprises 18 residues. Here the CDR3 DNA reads TGCGCCAGCAGCTTAATAACGGGACCCGGGACAGGGTCGTACGAGCAGTACTTC. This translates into CASSLITGPGTGSYEQYF.

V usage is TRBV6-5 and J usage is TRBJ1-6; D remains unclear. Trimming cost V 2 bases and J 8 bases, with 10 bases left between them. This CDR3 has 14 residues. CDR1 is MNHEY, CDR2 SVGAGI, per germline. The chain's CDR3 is CASSYGWGYSPLHF. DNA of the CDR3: TGTGCCAGCAGTTACGGATGGGGTTATTCACCCCTCCACTTT.

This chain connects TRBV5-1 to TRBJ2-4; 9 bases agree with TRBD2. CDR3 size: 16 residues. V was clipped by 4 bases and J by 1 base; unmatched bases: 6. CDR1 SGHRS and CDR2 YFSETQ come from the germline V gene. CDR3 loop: CASSPPRGGAKNIQYF. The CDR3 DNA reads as TGCGCCAGCAGCCCCCCGCGGGGGGGCGCCAAAAACATTCAGTACTTC.